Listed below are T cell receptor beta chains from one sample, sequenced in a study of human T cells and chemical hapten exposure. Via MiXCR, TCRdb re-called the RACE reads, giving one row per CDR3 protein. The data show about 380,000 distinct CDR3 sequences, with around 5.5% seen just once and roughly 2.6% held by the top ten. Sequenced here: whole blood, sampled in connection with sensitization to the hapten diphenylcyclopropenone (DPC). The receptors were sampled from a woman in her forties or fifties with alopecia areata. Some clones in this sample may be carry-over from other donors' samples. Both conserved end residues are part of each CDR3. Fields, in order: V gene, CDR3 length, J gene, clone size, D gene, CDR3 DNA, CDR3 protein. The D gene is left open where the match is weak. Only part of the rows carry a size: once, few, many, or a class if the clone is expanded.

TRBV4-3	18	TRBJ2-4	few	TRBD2	TGCGCCAGCAGCCAAGATTCGACTAGCGGGAGATCCAAAAACATTCAGTACTTC	CASSQDSTSGRSKNIQYF
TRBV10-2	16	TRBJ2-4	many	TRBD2	TGCGCCAGCATGAGAAGCGGGACGCGATCTGGAAACATTCAGTACTTC	CASMRSGTRSGNIQYF
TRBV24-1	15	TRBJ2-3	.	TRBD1	TGTGCCACCAGTTCCGGACAGGGGCTCATGGATACGCAGTATTTT	CATSSGQGLMDTQYF
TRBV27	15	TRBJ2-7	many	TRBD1	TGTGCCAGCAGTTTAACTGGGACAGGAGCCTACGAGCAGTACTTC	CASSLTGTGAYEQYF
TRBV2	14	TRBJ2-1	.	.	TGTGCCAGCAGTGTTAAGCGAACCTACAATGAGCAGTTCTTC	CASSVKRTYNEQFF
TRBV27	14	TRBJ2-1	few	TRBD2	TGTGCCAGCACCACTAGCGGGACCTACAATGAGCAGTTCTTC	CASTTSGTYNEQFF
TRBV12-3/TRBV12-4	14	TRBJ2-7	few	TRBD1	TGTGCCAGCAGAATGGGACAGGGGGAATCCGAGCAGTACTTC	CASRMGQGESEQYF
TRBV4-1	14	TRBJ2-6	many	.	TGCGCCAGTTACTTACTTGGGAGGGCCAACGTCCTGACTTTC	CASYLLGRANVLTF
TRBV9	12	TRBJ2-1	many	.	TGTGCCAGCACCCAAGCCGAGGGTGAGCAGTTCTTC	CASTQAEGEQFF
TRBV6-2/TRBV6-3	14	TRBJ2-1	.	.	TGTGCCAGCAGTTACCCGGGTTCCAGGGGTGAGCAGTTCTTC	CASSYPGSRGEQFF
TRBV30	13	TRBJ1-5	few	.	TGTGCCTGGAATGAACAGGGTAGTCAGCCCCAGCATTTT	CAWNEQGSQPQHF
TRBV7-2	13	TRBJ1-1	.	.	TGTGCCAGCAGACCGACCTCATCCACTGAAGCTTTCTTT	CASRPTSSTEAFF
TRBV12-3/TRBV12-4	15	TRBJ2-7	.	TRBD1	TGTGCCAGCAGTCCTAGGACAGGGGAGATAAACGAGCAGTACTTC	CASSPRTGEINEQYF
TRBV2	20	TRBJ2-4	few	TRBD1	TGTGCCAGCAGTGAAGTTTTAAGGGACAGGGTATCTTTAGCCAAAAACATTCAGTACTTC	CASSEVLRDRVSLAKNIQYF
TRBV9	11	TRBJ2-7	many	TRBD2	TGTGCCAGCAGTCGCAGCGGGAGGATCTCCTTC	CASSRSGRISF
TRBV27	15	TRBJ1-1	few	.	TGTGCCAGCAAGGGGTCCGTCTTAAAGAACACTGAAGCTTTCTTT	CASKGSVLKNTEAFF
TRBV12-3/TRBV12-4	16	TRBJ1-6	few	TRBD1	TGTGCCAGCAGCACCGGGACAGGCCTCACTAATTCACCCCTCCACTTT	CASSTGTGLTNSPLHF
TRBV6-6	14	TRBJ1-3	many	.	TGTGCCAGCAGGACGGACAGAGCTGGAAACACCATATATTTT	CASRTDRAGNTIYF
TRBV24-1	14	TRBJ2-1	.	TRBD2	TGTGCCACCAGGGGTAGCGGGAACTACAATGAGCAGTTCTTC	CATRGSGNYNEQFF
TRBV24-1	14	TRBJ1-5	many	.	TGTGCCACCAGTGATCACGCGGGTCATCAGCCCCAGCATTTT	CATSDHAGHQPQHF
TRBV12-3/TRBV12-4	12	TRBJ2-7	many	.	TGTGCCAGCAGTCCAGGGATAACCGAGCAGTACTTC	CASSPGITEQYF
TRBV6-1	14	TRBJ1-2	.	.	TGTGCCAGCAGTGAGGCAGGTGCGGCTTATGGCTACACCTTC	CASSEAGAAYGYTF
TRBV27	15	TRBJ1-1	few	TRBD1	TGTGCCAGCGGCTCCAGACAGGGATTGAACACTGAAGCTTTCTTT	CASGSRQGLNTEAFF
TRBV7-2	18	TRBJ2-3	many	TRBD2	TGTGCCAGCAGCCGTCACCTAGCGGGAGGGCCAAAGGCAGATACGCAGTATTTT	CASSRHLAGGPKADTQYF
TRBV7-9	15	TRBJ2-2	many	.	TGTGCCAGCAGCTTTCCTGCAGCGAACACCGGGGAGCTGTTTTTT	CASSFPAANTGELFF
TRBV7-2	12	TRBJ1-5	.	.	TGTGCCAGCAGCTCGGACTATCAGCCCCAGCATTTT	CASSSDYQPQHF
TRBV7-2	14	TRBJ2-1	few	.	TGTGCCAGCAGCTTAGGACAGTCATACAATGAGCAGTTCTTC	CASSLGQSYNEQFF
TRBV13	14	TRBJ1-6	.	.	TGTGCCAGCAGCTTAGCAACGGGAAATTCACCCCTCCACTTT	CASSLATGNSPLHF
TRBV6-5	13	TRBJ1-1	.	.	TGTGCCAGCAGTTTGGGGGGGAGCCGTGAAGCTTTCTTT	CASSLGGSREAFF
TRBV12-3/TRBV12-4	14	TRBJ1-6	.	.	TGTGCCAGCAAACGGGGAGCCAATAATTCACCCCTCCACTTT	CASKRGANNSPLHF
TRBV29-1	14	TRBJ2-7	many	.	TGCAGCGTCATTCCAGAAGAGCCCCCCTACGAGCAGTACTTC	CSVIPEEPPYEQYF
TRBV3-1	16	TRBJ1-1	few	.	TGTGCCAGCAGCCAAGAGGGCACAGGGACAAACACTGAAGCTTTCTTT	CASSQEGTGTNTEAFF
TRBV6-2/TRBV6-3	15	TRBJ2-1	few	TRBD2	TGTGCCAGCAGGCCCCCCGGGACTAGCGGGAGTCGGCAGTTCTTC	CASRPPGTSGSRQFF
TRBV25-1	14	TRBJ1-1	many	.	TGTGCCAGCAGTGAAAAGAGGGGCCGGGCTGAAGCTTTCTTT	CASSEKRGRAEAFF
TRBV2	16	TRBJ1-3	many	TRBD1	TGTGCCAGCAGTGACGGACAGGGCAGCTCCGGAAACACCATATATTTT	CASSDGQGSSGNTIYF
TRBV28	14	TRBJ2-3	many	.	TGTGCCAGCAGAAAAGGGGGGGACACAGATACGCAGTATTTT	CASRKGGDTDTQYF
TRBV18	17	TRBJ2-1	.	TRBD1	TGTGCCAGCTCACCCTCGACAGGGGGCACGTCCTACAATGAGCAGTTCTTC	CASSPSTGGTSYNEQFF
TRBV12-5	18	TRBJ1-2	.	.	TGTGCTAGTGGTTTGGTACCCGCCCAGCTACCCCTTCGGAATGGCTACACCTTC	CASGLVPAQLPLRNGYTF
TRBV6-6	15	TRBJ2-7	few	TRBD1	TGTGCCAGCAGTTACTTGTGGACAGGGGCGAGCGAGCAGTACTTC	CASSYLWTGASEQYF
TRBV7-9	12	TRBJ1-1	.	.	TGTGCCAGCAGCTCAGGACCGTCTGAAGCTTTCTTT	CASSSGPSEAFF
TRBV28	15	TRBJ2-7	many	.	TGTGCCAGCACCTCCCGGACGGGGAGCTCCTACGAGCAGTACTTC	CASTSRTGSSYEQYF
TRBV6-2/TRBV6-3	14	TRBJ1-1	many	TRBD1	TGTGCCAGCACCCTGACAGGGGATGCCACTGAAGCTTTCTTT	CASTLTGDATEAFF
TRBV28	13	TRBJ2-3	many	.	TGTGCCAGCAGTCGGGCGAACGCAGATACGCAGTATTTT	CASSRANADTQYF
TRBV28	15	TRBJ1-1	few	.	TGTGCCAGCAGTTGGGGGGGGCAGACGAACACTGAAGCTTTCTTT	CASSWGGQTNTEAFF
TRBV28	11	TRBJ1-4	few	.	TGTGCCAGCAGACAACAGGTTAAACTGTTTTTT	CASRQQVKLFF
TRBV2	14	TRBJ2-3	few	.	TGTGCCAGCCGTTCTCGGGGGTCCACAGATACGCAGTATTTT	CASRSRGSTDTQYF
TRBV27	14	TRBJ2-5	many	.	TGTGCCAGCAGTTTACACAGGGCTGAGGAGACCCAGTACTTC	CASSLHRAEETQYF
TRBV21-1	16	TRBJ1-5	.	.	TGTGCCAGCAGCAAAGCGCCTGAGTTTAGCAATCAGCCCCAGCATTTT	CASSKAPEFSNQPQHF
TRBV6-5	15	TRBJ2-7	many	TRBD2	TGTGCCAGCAGTTACTCCGGGGGGGGGCCATACGAGCAGTACTTC	CASSYSGGGPYEQYF
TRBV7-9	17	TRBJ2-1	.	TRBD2	TGTGCCAGCAGCTTAGGAGGGAGGGCCGGTCCCAGAAATGAGCAGTTCTTC	CASSLGGRAGPRNEQFF
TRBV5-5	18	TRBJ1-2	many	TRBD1	TGTGCCAGCAGCTTGGCCTGGGACAGGGGGCGCGGTGCCTATGGCTACACCTTC	CASSLAWDRGRGAYGYTF
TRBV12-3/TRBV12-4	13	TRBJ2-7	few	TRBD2	TGTGCCAGCAAAACTAGCGGGGGGAGCGAGCAGTACTTC	CASKTSGGSEQYF
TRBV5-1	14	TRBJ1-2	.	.	TGCGCCAGCAGCTGGGGGGGCGCAGGCTATGGCTACACCTTC	CASSWGGAGYGYTF
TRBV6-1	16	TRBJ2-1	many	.	TGTGCCAGCAGTGAACCCTCCCAAGGGCAGTACAATGAGCAGTTCTTC	CASSEPSQGQYNEQFF
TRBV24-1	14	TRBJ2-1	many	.	TGTGCCACCAGTTCCTCTTACCCCTACAATGAGCAGTTCTTC	CATSSSYPYNEQFF